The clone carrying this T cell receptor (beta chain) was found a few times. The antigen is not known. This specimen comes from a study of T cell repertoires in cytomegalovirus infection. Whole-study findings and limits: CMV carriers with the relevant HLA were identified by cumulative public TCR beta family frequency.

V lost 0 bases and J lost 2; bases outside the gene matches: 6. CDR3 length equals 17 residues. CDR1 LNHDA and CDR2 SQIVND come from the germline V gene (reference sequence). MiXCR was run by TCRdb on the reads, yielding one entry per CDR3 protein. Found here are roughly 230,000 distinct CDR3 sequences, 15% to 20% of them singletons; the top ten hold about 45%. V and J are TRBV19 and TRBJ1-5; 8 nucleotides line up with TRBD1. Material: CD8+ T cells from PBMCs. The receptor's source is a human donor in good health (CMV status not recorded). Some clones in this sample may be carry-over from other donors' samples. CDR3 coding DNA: TGTGCCAGTAGTATAGATCGCGGGACAGGCCGCAATCAGCCCCAGCATTTT. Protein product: CASSIDRGTGRNQPQHF.